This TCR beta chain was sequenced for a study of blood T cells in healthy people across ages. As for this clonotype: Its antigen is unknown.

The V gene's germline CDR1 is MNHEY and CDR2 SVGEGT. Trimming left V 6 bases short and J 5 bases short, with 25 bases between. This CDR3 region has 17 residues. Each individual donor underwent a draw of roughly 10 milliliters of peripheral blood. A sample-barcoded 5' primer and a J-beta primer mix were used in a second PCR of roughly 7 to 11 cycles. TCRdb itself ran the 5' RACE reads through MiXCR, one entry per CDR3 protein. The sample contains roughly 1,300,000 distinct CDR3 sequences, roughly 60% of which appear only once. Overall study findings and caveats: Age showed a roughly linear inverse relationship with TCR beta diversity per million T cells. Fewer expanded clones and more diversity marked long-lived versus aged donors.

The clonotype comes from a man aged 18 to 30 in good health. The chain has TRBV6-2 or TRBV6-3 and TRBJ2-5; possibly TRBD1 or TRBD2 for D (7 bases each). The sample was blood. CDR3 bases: TGTGCCAGCAGCCGGAATCTTCCGACAGGGAGGGTTGAGACCCAGTACTTC. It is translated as CASSRNLPTGRVETQYF.